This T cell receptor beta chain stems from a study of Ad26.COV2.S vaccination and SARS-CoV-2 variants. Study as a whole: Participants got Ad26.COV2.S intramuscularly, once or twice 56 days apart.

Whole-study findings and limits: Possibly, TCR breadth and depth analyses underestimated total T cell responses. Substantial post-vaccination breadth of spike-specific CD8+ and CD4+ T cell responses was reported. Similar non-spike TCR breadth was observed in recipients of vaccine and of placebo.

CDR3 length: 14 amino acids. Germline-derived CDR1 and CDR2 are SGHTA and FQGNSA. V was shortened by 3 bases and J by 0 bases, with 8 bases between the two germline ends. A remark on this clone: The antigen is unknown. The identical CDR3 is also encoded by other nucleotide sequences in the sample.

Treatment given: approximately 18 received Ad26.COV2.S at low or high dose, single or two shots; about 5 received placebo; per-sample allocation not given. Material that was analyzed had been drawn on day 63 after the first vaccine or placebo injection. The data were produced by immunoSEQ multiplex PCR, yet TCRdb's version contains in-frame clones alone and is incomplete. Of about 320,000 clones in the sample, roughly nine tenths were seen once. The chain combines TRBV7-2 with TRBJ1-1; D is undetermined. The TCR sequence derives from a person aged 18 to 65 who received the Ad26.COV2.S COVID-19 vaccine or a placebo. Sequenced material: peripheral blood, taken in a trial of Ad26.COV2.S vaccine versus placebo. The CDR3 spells CASSLGQMNTEAFF. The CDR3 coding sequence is TGTGCCAGCAGCTTGGGTCAGATGAACACTGAAGCTTTCTTT.